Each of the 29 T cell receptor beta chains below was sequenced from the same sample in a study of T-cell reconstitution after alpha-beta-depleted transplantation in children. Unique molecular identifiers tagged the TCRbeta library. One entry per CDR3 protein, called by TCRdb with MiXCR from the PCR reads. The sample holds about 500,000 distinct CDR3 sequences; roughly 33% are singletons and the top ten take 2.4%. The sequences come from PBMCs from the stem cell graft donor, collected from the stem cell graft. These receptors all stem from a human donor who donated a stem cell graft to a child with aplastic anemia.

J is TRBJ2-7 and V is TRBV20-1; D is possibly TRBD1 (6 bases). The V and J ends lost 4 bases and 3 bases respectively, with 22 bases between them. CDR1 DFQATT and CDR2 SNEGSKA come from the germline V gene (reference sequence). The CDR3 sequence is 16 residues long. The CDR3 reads CSAKTQSRDINYEQYF. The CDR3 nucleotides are TGCAGTGCTAAGACTCAGTCCCGGGACATAAACTACGAGCAGTACTTC.

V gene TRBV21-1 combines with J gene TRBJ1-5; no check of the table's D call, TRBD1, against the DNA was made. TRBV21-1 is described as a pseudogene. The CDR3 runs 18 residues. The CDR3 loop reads CASSSGSDKGSGNQPQHF. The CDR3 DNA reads TGTGCCAGCAGCTCAGGGTCCGACAAAGGGTCTGGCAATCAGCCCCAGCATTTT.

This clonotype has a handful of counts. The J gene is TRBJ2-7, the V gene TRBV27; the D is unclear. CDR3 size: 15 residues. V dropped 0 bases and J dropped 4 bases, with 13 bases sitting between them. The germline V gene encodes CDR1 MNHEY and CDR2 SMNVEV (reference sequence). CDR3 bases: TGTGCCAGCAGTTTATCTTCAGGACGACTTTACGAGCAGTACGTC. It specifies CASSLSSGRLYEQYV.

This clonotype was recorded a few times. The CDR3 region has the DNA TGTGCCAGCCAAACCGCGGGGCGTCTCTACAATGAGCAGTTCTTC. Its translation is CASQTAGRLYNEQFF. This chain links TRBV12-3 or TRBV12-4 with TRBJ2-1; a possible D gene is TRBD2 (6 bases). V gave up 8 bases and J gave up 3 bases, with 17 bases separating them. The CDR3 totals 15 residues.

This CDR3 is CASSLDFYEQYF. The CDR3 DNA sequence: TGTGCCAGCAGTTTAGACTTCTACGAGCAGTACTTC. V gene TRBV12-3 or TRBV12-4 combines with J gene TRBJ2-7; no clear D gene. This CDR3 comprises 12 residues. The V end lost 1 base, the J end lost 3 bases, and 4 bases lay between the germline ends.

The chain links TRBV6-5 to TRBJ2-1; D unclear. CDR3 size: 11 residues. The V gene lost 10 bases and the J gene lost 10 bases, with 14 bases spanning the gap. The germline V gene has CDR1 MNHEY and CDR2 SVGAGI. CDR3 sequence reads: CANRARFEQFF. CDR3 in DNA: TGTGCCAACAGAGCTAGATTCGAGCAGTTCTTC.

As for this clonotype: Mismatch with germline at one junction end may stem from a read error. DNA of the CDR3: TGTGCCACCAGTGACCCGACAGGGCCGAATGAACAACTGTTTTTT. This gives the protein CATSDPTGPNEQLFF. The chain employs TRBV24-1 and TRBJ1-4; 7 bases are a match to TRBD1. There are 15 residues in the CDR3. Germline V gene data show CDR1 as KGHDR and CDR2 as SFDVKD.

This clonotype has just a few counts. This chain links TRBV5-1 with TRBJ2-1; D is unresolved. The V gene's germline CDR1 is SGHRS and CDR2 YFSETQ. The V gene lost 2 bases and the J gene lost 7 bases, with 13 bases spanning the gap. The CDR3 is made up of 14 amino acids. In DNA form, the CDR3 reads TGCGCCAGCAGCTTAGGCCAGATCGAAAATGAGCAGTTCTTC. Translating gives CASSLGQIENEQFF.

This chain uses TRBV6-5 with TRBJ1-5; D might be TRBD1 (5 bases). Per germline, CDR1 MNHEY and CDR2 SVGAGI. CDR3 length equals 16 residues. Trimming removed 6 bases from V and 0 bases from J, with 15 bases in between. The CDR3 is CASSYWGYNSNQPQHF. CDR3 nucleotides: TGTGCCAGCAGCTATTGGGGCTATAATAGCAATCAGCCCCAGCATTTT.

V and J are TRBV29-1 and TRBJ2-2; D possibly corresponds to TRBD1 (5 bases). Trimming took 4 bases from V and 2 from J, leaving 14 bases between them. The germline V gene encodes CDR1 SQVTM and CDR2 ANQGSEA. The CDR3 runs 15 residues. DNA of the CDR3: TGCAGCGTTGCAGGAGACAGAGGTAACACCGGGGAGCTGTTTTTT. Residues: CSVAGDRGNTGELFF.

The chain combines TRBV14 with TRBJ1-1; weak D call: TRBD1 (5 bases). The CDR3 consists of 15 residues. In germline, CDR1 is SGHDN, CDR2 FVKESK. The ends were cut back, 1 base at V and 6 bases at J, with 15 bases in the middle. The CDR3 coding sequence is TGTGCCAGCAGCCAAGGAGACCCAGGGACCGCTGAAGCTTTCTTT. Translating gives CASSQGDPGTAEAFF.

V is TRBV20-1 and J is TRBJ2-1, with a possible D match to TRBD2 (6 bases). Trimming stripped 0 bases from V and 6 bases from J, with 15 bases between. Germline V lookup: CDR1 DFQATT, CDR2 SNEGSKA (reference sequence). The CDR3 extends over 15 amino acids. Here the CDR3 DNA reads TGCAGTGCTAGAGATCTCGGAGGACTACGCAATGAGCAGTTCTTC. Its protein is CSARDLGGLRNEQFF.

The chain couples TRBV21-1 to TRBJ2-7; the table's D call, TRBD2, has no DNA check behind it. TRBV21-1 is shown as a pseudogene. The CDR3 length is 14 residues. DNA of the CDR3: TGTGCCAGCACTGGACTAGCGGGGATCTACGAGCAGTACGTC. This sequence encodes CASTGLAGIYEQYV.

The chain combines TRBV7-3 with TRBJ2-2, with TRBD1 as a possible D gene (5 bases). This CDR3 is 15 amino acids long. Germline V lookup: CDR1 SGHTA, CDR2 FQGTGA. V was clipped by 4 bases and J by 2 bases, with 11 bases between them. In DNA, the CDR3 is TGTGCCAGCAGCTCCCAGGGCTCTAACACCGGGGAGCTGTTTTTT. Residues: CASSSQGSNTGELFF.

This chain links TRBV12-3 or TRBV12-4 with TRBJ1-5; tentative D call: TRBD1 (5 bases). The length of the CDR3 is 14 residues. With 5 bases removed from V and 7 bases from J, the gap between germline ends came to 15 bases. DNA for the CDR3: TGTGCCAGCAGTCCGTTCCAGGGAGAGCAGCCCCAGCATTTT. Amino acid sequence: CASSPFQGEQPQHF.

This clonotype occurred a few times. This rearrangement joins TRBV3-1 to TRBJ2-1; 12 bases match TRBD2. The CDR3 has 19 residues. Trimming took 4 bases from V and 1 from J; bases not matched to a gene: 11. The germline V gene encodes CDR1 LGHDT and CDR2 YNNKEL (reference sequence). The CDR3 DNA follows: TGTGCCAGCAGCCCGCCCGGGTACCTAGCGGGAGGGTCCTACAATGAGCAGTTCTTC. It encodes CASSPPGYLAGGSYNEQFF.

The CDR3 here is CASSQEPTDTQYF. The CDR3 DNA reads as TGTGCCAGCAGCCAAGAACCCACAGATACGCAGTATTTT. This chain links TRBV4-2 with TRBJ2-3; no firm D call. V was trimmed by 0 bases and J by 2 bases, leaving 3 bases between them. Germline CDR1 reads LGHNA; CDR2 reads YNFKEQ. The CDR3 has 13 amino acids.

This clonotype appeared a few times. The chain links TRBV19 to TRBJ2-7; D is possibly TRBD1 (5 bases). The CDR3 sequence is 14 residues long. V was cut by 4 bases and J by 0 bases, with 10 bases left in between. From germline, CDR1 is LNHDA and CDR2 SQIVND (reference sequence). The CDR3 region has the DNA TGTGCCAGTAGTAGCCAACAGGTCTCCTACGAGCAGTACTTC. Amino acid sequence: CASSSQQVSYEQYF.

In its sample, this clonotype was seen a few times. Written as DNA, the CDR3 is TGTGCCAGCAGTCCGGAGACAGTCAACACTGAAGCTTTCTTT. Translating it yields CASSPETVNTEAFF. This rearrangement joins TRBV12-3 or TRBV12-4 to TRBJ1-1; D may be TRBD1 (5 bases). The CDR3 is 14 residues long. V was pared by 5 bases and J by 2 bases, with 12 bases between.

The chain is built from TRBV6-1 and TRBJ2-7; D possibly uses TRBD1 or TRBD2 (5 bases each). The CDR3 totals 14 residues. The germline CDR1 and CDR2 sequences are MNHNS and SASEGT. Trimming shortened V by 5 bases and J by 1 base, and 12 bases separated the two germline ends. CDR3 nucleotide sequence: TGTGCCAGCAGTCCGGGGACCCGGTCCTACGAGCAGTACTTC. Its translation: CASSPGTRSYEQYF.

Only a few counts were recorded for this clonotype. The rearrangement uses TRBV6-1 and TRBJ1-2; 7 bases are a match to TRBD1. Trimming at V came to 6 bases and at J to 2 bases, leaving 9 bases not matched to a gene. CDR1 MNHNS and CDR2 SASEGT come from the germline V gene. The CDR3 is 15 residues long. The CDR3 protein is CASRSSGTANYGYTF. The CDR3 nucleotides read TGTGCCAGCAGAAGTTCCGGGACAGCCAACTATGGCTACACCTTC.

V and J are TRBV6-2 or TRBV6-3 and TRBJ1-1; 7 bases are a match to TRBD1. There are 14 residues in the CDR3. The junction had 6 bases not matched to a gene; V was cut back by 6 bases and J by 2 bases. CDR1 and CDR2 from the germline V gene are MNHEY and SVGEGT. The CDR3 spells CASRPTGKNTEAFF. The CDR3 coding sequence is TGTGCCAGCAGGCCGACAGGGAAAAACACTGAAGCTTTCTTT.

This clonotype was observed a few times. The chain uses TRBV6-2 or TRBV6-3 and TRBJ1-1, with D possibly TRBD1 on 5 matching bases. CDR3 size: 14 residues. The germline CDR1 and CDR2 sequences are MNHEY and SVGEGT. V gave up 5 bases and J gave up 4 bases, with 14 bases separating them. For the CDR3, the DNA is TGTGCCAGCAGTGACCACGGAGGGACCACTGAAGCTTTCTTT. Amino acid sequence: CASSDHGGTTEAFF.

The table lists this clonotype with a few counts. CDR3 amino acids: CASSPEVGDWRGSSYNEQFF. DNA of the CDR3: TGTGCCAGCAGCCCGGAGGTGGGGGACTGGCGGGGGAGCTCCTACAATGAGCAGTTCTTC. J is TRBJ2-1 and V is TRBV7-6, with TRBD2 identical over 7 bases. The CDR3 sequence is 20 residues long. V dropped 5 bases and J dropped 0; count of bases not matched to a gene: 19. The germline V gene encodes CDR1 SGHVS and CDR2 FNYEAQ.

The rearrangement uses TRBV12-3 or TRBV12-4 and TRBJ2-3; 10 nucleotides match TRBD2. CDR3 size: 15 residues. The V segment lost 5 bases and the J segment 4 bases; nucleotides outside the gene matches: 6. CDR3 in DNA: TGTGCCAGCAGTCATCGCGGGACTAGCGCAGATACGCAGTATTTT. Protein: CASSHRGTSADTQYF.

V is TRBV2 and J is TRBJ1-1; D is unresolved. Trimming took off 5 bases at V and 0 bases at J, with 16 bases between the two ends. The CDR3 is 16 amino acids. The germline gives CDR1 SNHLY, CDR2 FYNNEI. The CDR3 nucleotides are TGTGCCAGCAGTATGCCCGGCCGGAGTATGAACACTGAAGCTTTCTTT. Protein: CASSMPGRSMNTEAFF.

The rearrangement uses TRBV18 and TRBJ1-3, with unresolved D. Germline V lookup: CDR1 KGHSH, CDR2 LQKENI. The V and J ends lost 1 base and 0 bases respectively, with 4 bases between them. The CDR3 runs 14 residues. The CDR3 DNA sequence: TGTGCCAGCTCACCACAGCACTCTGGAAACACCATATATTTT. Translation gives CASSPQHSGNTIYF.

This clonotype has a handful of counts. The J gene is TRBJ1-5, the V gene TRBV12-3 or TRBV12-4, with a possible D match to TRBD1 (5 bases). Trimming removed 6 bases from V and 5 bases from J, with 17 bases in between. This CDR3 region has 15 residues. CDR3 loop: CASSSWGGVDQPQHF. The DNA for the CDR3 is TGTGCCAGCAGCTCCTGGGGGGGTGTCGATCAGCCCCAGCATTTT.

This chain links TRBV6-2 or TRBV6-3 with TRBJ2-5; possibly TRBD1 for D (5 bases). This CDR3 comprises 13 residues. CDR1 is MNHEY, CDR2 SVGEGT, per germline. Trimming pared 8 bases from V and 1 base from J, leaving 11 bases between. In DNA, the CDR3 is TGTGCCAGCGGGCAGACAGCCCAAGAGACCCAGTACTTC. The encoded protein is CASGQTAQETQYF.